Listed below are T cell receptor beta chains from one sample, sequenced in a study of type 1 regulatory T cells. TCRdb called the reads again in MiXCR, with one record for every CDR3 protein. The sample lists approximately 100,000 distinct CDR3 sequences, 25% to 40% occurring once. The specimen was CD4+ T cells, either the whole sample or a sorted fraction (not recorded which). The receptors originated from a human donor in good health. Both conserved end residues are part of each CDR3. Fields, in order: V gene, clone size, J gene, D gene, CDR3 protein, CDR3 DNA. A D gene is named only where the DNA matches it firmly. The size entry is marked missing in some rows and otherwise reads once, few, many or a size class.

V gene: TRBV7-2; clone size: NA; J gene: TRBJ2-3; D gene: NA; CDR3 protein: CASSLVSRFTDTQYF; CDR3 DNA: TGTGCCAGCAGCTTAGTGAGCAGGTTCACAGATACGCAGTATTTT
V gene: TRBV11-1; clone size: NA; J gene: TRBJ2-2; D gene: NA; CDR3 protein: CASSLVGETGELFF; CDR3 DNA: TGTGCCAGCAGCTTGGTTGGCGAAACCGGGGAGCTGTTTTTT
V gene: TRBV5-1; clone size: NA; J gene: TRBJ1-1; D gene: NA; CDR3 protein: CASSLTELNTEAFF; CDR3 DNA: TGCGCCAGCAGCTTAACAGAACTAAACACTGAAGCTTTCTTT
V gene: TRBV7-2; clone size: few; J gene: TRBJ2-5; D gene: TRBD2; CDR3 protein: CASSFLAGGGQETQYF; CDR3 DNA: TGTGCCAGCAGCTTTTTAGCGGGAGGGGGGCAAGAGACCCAGTACTTC
V gene: TRBV5-1; clone size: few; J gene: TRBJ2-1; D gene: TRBD2; CDR3 protein: CASSLGGGSYNEQFF; CDR3 DNA: TGCGCCAGCAGCTTGGGGGGGGGTTCCTACAATGAGCAGTTCTTC
V gene: TRBV5-1; clone size: few; J gene: TRBJ1-2; D gene: TRBD1; CDR3 protein: CASSLASRGSGYTF; CDR3 DNA: TGCGCCAGCAGCTTGGCTTCCAGGGGGAGCGGCTACACCTTC
V gene: TRBV24-1; clone size: NA; J gene: TRBJ2-5; D gene: NA; CDR3 protein: CATRRGDQETQYF; CDR3 DNA: TGTGCCACCAGGCGCGGAGACCAAGAGACCCAGTACTTC
V gene: TRBV3-1; clone size: NA; J gene: TRBJ2-4; D gene: NA; CDR3 protein: CASSPPGRTYNIQYF; CDR3 DNA: TGTGCCAGCAGCCCACCGGGCCGAACTTACAACATTCAGTACTTC
V gene: TRBV11-1; clone size: few; J gene: TRBJ2-3; D gene: NA; CDR3 protein: CASSPDRQGTDTQYF; CDR3 DNA: TGTGCCAGCAGCCCCGACAGACAGGGCACAGATACGCAGTATTTT
V gene: TRBV7-2; clone size: NA; J gene: TRBJ2-7; D gene: TRBD1; CDR3 protein: CASSAGGGNSYEQYF; CDR3 DNA: TGTGCCAGCAGCGCAGGGGGTGGGAACTCCTACGAGCAGTACTTC
V gene: TRBV7-9; clone size: few; J gene: TRBJ2-7; D gene: TRBD2; CDR3 protein: CATGTSGSYEQYF; CDR3 DNA: TGTGCAACCGGGACTAGCGGGAGCTACGAGCAGTACTTC
V gene: TRBV20-1; clone size: NA; J gene: TRBJ1-6; D gene: NA; CDR3 protein: CSASAGSSYNSPLHF; CDR3 DNA: TGCAGTGCTAGTGCGGGGAGCTCCTATAATTCACCCCTCCACTTT
V gene: TRBV12-3/TRBV12-4; clone size: NA; J gene: TRBJ1-4; D gene: NA; CDR3 protein: CASSLSPQTKGLFF; CDR3 DNA: TGTGCCAGCAGTTTATCTCCACAAACGAAAGGACTGTTTTTT
V gene: TRBV18; clone size: few; J gene: TRBJ2-1; D gene: NA; CDR3 protein: CASSPLPPSSYNEQFF; CDR3 DNA: TGTGCCAGCTCACCACTGCCCCCCAGCTCCTACAATGAGCAGTTCTTC
V gene: TRBV6-6; clone size: few; J gene: TRBJ2-3; D gene: TRBD2; CDR3 protein: CASSYSISGISDTQYF; CDR3 DNA: TGTGCCAGCAGTTACTCTATTAGCGGGATATCAGATACGCAGTATTTT
V gene: TRBV3-1; clone size: NA; J gene: TRBJ2-7; D gene: NA; CDR3 protein: CASSQGASLSRPYEQYF; CDR3 DNA: TGTGCCAGCAGCCAAGGGGCGTCGCTCAGCAGACCCTACGAGCAGTACTTC
V gene: TRBV29-1; clone size: NA; J gene: TRBJ2-5; D gene: NA; CDR3 protein: CSVADQETQYF; CDR3 DNA: TGCAGCGTTGCGGATCAAGAGACCCAGTACTTC
V gene: TRBV28; clone size: NA; J gene: TRBJ2-2; D gene: NA; CDR3 protein: CASRMDNLSTGELFF; CDR3 DNA: TGTGCCAGCAGGATGGACAATTTGAGCACCGGGGAGCTGTTTTTT
V gene: TRBV20-1; clone size: few; J gene: TRBJ2-3; D gene: TRBD2; CDR3 protein: CSARDRGGGTDTQYF; CDR3 DNA: TGCAGTGCTAGAGATCGCGGGGGAGGCACAGATACGCAGTATTTT
V gene: TRBV20-1; clone size: few; J gene: TRBJ2-3; D gene: TRBD2; CDR3 protein: CSARVSGLALHDTQYF; CDR3 DNA: TGCAGTGCTAGAGTCTCGGGACTAGCGCTTCACGATACGCAGTATTTT
V gene: TRBV29-1; clone size: NA; J gene: TRBJ2-1; D gene: NA; CDR3 protein: CSVVLAGSYNEQFF; CDR3 DNA: TGCAGCGTTGTACTTGCGGGTAGCTACAATGAGCAGTTCTTC
V gene: TRBV3-1; clone size: NA; J gene: TRBJ2-3; D gene: TRBD2; CDR3 protein: CASSRDKRTSGTDTQYF; CDR3 DNA: TGTGCCAGCAGCCGGGATAAGCGGACTAGCGGCACAGATACGCAGTATTTT
V gene: TRBV7-9; clone size: many; J gene: TRBJ2-1; D gene: NA; CDR3 protein: CVLSEQFF; CDR3 DNA: TGTGTCTTGAGTGAGCAGTTCTTC
V gene: TRBV19; clone size: NA; J gene: TRBJ2-5; D gene: NA; CDR3 protein: CASGGQKETQYF; CDR3 DNA: TGTGCCAGTGGCGGACAAAAAGAGACCCAGTACTTC
V gene: TRBV29-1; clone size: few; J gene: TRBJ2-2; D gene: TRBD1; CDR3 protein: CSVSQQGAGELFF; CDR3 DNA: TGCAGCGTGTCCCAACAGGGGGCCGGGGAGCTGTTTTTT
V gene: TRBV7-6; clone size: few; J gene: TRBJ2-7; D gene: NA; CDR3 protein: CASSGDPSREQYF; CDR3 DNA: TGTGCCAGCAGCGGGGACCCGTCTCGGGAGCAGTACTTC
V gene: TRBV11-2; clone size: NA; J gene: TRBJ2-7; D gene: NA; CDR3 protein: CASSQATVTYEQYF; CDR3 DNA: TGTGCCAGCAGCCAAGCGACGGTAACCTACGAGCAGTACTTC
V gene: TRBV5-1; clone size: NA; J gene: TRBJ2-2; D gene: NA; CDR3 protein: CASSLTSGFSGELFF; CDR3 DNA: TGCGCCAGCAGCTTGACATCCGGGTTTAGCGGGGAGCTGTTTTTT
V gene: TRBV20-1; clone size: NA; J gene: TRBJ2-7; D gene: TRBD2; CDR3 protein: CSARGASGSSRYEQYF; CDR3 DNA: TGCAGTGCTAGGGGGGCTAGCGGGAGTTCGCGATACGAGCAGTACTTC
V gene: TRBV6-5; clone size: few; J gene: TRBJ2-1; D gene: TRBD2; CDR3 protein: CASSDASGRAAYNEQFF; CDR3 DNA: TGTGCCAGCAGTGACGCTAGCGGGAGGGCGGCCTACAATGAGCAGTTCTTC
V gene: TRBV10-3; clone size: NA; J gene: TRBJ2-3; D gene: TRBD1; CDR3 protein: CAIGITGDTQYF; CDR3 DNA: TGTGCCATAGGTATAACAGGGGACACGCAGTATTTT
V gene: TRBV5-4; clone size: NA; J gene: TRBJ2-3; D gene: NA; CDR3 protein: CASSSGGGTLFTDTQYF; CDR3 DNA: TGTGCCAGCAGCTCCGGCGGCGGGACACTGTTCACAGATACGCAGTATTTT
V gene: TRBV5-1; clone size: few; J gene: TRBJ1-4; D gene: NA; CDR3 protein: CASSTIGGQNEKLFF; CDR3 DNA: TGCGCCAGCAGCACGATAGGGGGGCAAAATGAAAAACTGTTTTTT
V gene: TRBV10-3; clone size: NA; J gene: TRBJ2-7; D gene: TRBD2; CDR3 protein: CAISVVAGSTYEQYF; CDR3 DNA: TGTGCCATCAGTGTTGTAGCGGGATCAACGTACGAGCAGTACTTC
V gene: TRBV5-4; clone size: few; J gene: TRBJ1-6; D gene: NA; CDR3 protein: CASGSGPRVDNSPLHF; CDR3 DNA: TGTGCCAGCGGATCCGGTCCCCGGGTGGATAATTCACCCCTCCACTTT
V gene: TRBV20-1; clone size: NA; J gene: TRBJ1-2; D gene: TRBD1; CDR3 protein: CSVIGTGDYGYTF; CDR3 DNA: TGCAGCGTAATCGGGACAGGGGACTATGGCTACACCTTC
V gene: TRBV7-2; clone size: NA; J gene: TRBJ2-3; D gene: NA; CDR3 protein: CASSVVPRSADTQYF; CDR3 DNA: TGTGCCAGCAGCGTTGTCCCCCGATCCGCAGATACGCAGTATTTT
V gene: TRBV19; clone size: few; J gene: TRBJ2-7; D gene: TRBD2; CDR3 protein: CASSADGRRVVAGNYEQYF; CDR3 DNA: TGTGCCAGTAGTGCGGACGGACGTCGTGTAGTAGCGGGAAACTACGAGCAGTACTTC
V gene: TRBV5-1; clone size: few; J gene: TRBJ2-5; D gene: NA; CDR3 protein: CASSLAGSRETQYF; CDR3 DNA: TGCGCCAGCAGCTTGGCGGGGTCTCGGGAGACCCAGTACTTC
V gene: TRBV28; clone size: NA; J gene: TRBJ1-1; D gene: TRBD1; CDR3 protein: CASSSSYRAGTGHYTEAFF; CDR3 DNA: TGTGCCAGCAGTTCATCATATCGCGCAGGGACAGGGCATTACACTGAAGCTTTCTTT
V gene: TRBV7-2; clone size: few; J gene: TRBJ2-4; D gene: NA; CDR3 protein: CASGIRGSGNIQYF; CDR3 DNA: TGTGCCAGCGGAATAAGGGGATCCGGGAACATTCAGTACTTC
V gene: TRBV20-1; clone size: few; J gene: TRBJ2-1; D gene: TRBD2; CDR3 protein: CSATAPSGRAHNEQFF; CDR3 DNA: TGCAGTGCCACTGCACCGAGCGGGAGGGCCCACAATGAGCAGTTCTTC
V gene: TRBV5-1; clone size: few; J gene: TRBJ2-7; D gene: NA; CDR3 protein: CASSRDASSYEQYF; CDR3 DNA: TGCGCCAGCAGCCGGGACGCCAGCTCCTACGAGCAGTACTTC
V gene: TRBV5-1; clone size: NA; J gene: TRBJ2-2; D gene: NA; CDR3 protein: CASSQQASTGELFF; CDR3 DNA: TGCGCCAGCAGCCAGCAGGCTTCCACCGGGGAGCTGTTTTTT
V gene: TRBV20-1; clone size: NA; J gene: TRBJ2-2; D gene: TRBD2; CDR3 protein: CSARMTSGIDTGELCF; CDR3 DNA: TGCAGTGCTAGAATGACTAGCGGGATAGACACCGGGGAGCTGTGTTTT
V gene: TRBV6-2/TRBV6-3; clone size: NA; J gene: TRBJ2-2; D gene: TRBD1; CDR3 protein: CASSYSPLGTVYTGELFF; CDR3 DNA: TGTGCCAGCAGTTACTCGCCTTTGGGGACAGTTTACACCGGGGAGCTGTTTTTT
V gene: TRBV5-1; clone size: NA; J gene: TRBJ2-5; D gene: TRBD2; CDR3 protein: CASSGSPSGGQETQYF; CDR3 DNA: TGCGCCAGCAGCGGATCCCCTAGCGGGGGACAAGAGACCCAGTACTTC
V gene: TRBV3-1; clone size: NA; J gene: TRBJ2-1; D gene: NA; CDR3 protein: CASSPTVGGPGDEQFF; CDR3 DNA: TGTGCCAGCAGCCCGACCGTCGGAGGCCCTGGGGATGAGCAGTTCTTC
V gene: TRBV24-1; clone size: NA; J gene: TRBJ2-1; D gene: TRBD2; CDR3 protein: CATSDPTLAGFKPEQFF; CDR3 DNA: TGTGCCACCAGTGACCCGACTCTAGCGGGATTTAAGCCTGAGCAGTTCTTC
V gene: TRBV20-1; clone size: NA; J gene: TRBJ2-1; D gene: TRBD1; CDR3 protein: CSASRQGANYNEQFF; CDR3 DNA: TGCAGTGCTAGCAGGCAGGGGGCGAACTACAATGAGCAGTTCTTC
V gene: TRBV20-1; clone size: NA; J gene: TRBJ1-1; D gene: NA; CDR3 protein: CSVSRDRKNTEAFF; CDR3 DNA: TGCAGTGTAAGCCGCGACAGGAAGAACACTGAAGCTTTCTTT
V gene: TRBV5-1; clone size: NA; J gene: TRBJ2-7; D gene: NA; CDR3 protein: CASSLEGRVSYEQYF; CDR3 DNA: TGCGCCAGCAGCTTGGAGGGTCGGGTTTCCTACGAGCAGTACTTC
V gene: TRBV12-3/TRBV12-4; clone size: NA; J gene: TRBJ2-1; D gene: NA; CDR3 protein: CASSLVLAEPLGGEQFF; CDR3 DNA: TGTGCCAGCAGTTTGGTATTGGCGGAGCCGCTGGGGGGTGAGCAGTTCTTC